These 5 T cell receptor beta chains came from one sample sequenced in a study of early T cells in non-severe SARS-CoV-2 infection. TCRdb independently ran MiXCR on the 5' RACE reads; one entry per CDR3 protein. The data show 60,000 to 90,000 distinct CDR3 sequences, with around 17% seen just once and roughly 2.7% held by the top ten. The source material was whole blood. The receptors here all came from an adult who was a healthcare worker with PCR-confirmed SARS-CoV-2 infection or an uninfected control (not recorded which).

This chain links TRBV19 with TRBJ2-3; either TRBD1 or TRBD2 may supply D (5 bases each). Deletions cut 3 bases from V and 12 bases from J, with 10 bases between. The V gene's germline CDR1 is LNHDA and CDR2 SQIVND (reference sequence). CDR3 size: 11 residues. The CDR3 sequence: CASSIGTDQYF. The CDR3, as DNA: TGTGCCAGTAGTATCGGGACGGATCAGTATTTT.

The chain is built from TRBV2 and TRBJ1-4, with unresolved D. Trimming removed 3 bases at V and 8 bases at J, with 10 bases between. From germline, CDR1 is SNHLY and CDR2 FYNNEI. This CDR3 region has 13 residues. Written as DNA, the CDR3 is TGTGCCAGCAGTGATGGACGGGAAGAAAAACTGTTTTTT. It codes for CASSDGREEKLFF.

J is TRBJ2-1 and V is TRBV2; 10 bases match TRBD2. The length of the CDR3 is 15 residues. Germline lookup yields CDR1 SNHLY and CDR2 FYNNEI. The J segment lost 6 bases and the V segment lost 5 bases, leaving 7 bases of the junction unmatched. CDR3 residues: CASSTSGTGGNEQFF. The CDR3 bases are TGTGCCAGCAGTACTAGCGGGACGGGGGGCAATGAGCAGTTCTTC. The full variable domain, with the rest looked up from reference TRBV2 and TRBJ2-1, is EPEVTQTPSHQVTQMGQEVILRCVPISNHLYFYWYRQILGQKVEFLVSFYNNEISEKSEIFDDQFSVERPDGSNFTLKIRSTKLEDSAMYFCASSTSGTGGNEQFFGPGTRLTVL.

This clonotype was observed a few times. The genes are TRBV29-1 and TRBJ2-1, with TRBD1 identical over 7 bases. Unmatched junction bases numbered 9, after V lost 5 bases and J lost 8 bases. CDR1 SQVTM and CDR2 ANQGSEA come from the germline V gene. The CDR3 has 13 residues. CDR3 nucleotide sequence: TGCAGCGTTTCAACCGGGACAGAAGATGAGCAGTTCTTC. Protein sequence: CSVSTGTEDEQFF.

In its sample, this clonotype was seen a few times. This chain connects TRBV5-4 to TRBJ2-1; perhaps TRBD2 as D (7 bases). The germline gives CDR1 SGHNT, CDR2 YYREEE (reference sequence). Trimming removed 3 bases from V and 1 base from J, with 17 bases in between. This CDR3 is 17 amino acids long. This CDR3 reads CASSSPRGGWSYNEQFF. As DNA, the CDR3 is TGTGCCAGCAGCTCACCAAGGGGGGGATGGTCCTACAATGAGCAGTTCTTC.